These T cell receptor beta chains were read from a single sample in a study of T cells and copy number aberrations in small-cell lung cancer. Produced via immunoSEQ multiplex PCR; TCRdb's table is partial and in-frame only. The sample records approximately 2,500 clones, 70% to 80% being singletons. Sequencing was done on a sample of normal tissue next to the tumor. Every receptor here comes from a man aged 60 to 75 with small cell lung cancer. The CDR3 runs from the conserved cysteine through the conserved F or W. A D gene is named only where the DNA matches it firmly. Only part of the rows carry a size: once, few, many, or a class if the clone is expanded.

CDR3aa: CATSRDPMSGNHF; CDR3nt: TGTGCCACCAGCAGAGATCCAATGTCAGGGAATCACTTC; j_gene: TRBJ1-2; d_gene: .; v_gene: TRBV15; abundance: few
CDR3aa: CASSHRDSYSYEQYF; CDR3nt: TGTGCCAGCAGCCACCGGGACAGCTACTCCTATGAGCAGTACTTC; j_gene: TRBJ2-7; d_gene: TRBD1; v_gene: TRBV5-4; abundance: .
CDR3aa: CASSQGGNTIYF; CDR3nt: TGCGCCAGCAGCCAAGGCGGAAACACCATATATTTT; j_gene: TRBJ1-3; d_gene: .; v_gene: TRBV4-1; abundance: .
CDR3aa: CASSPEGPLEQYF; CDR3nt: TGTGCCAGCTCACCAGAAGGACCCCTCGAGCAGTACTTC; j_gene: TRBJ2-7; d_gene: .; v_gene: TRBV18; abundance: .
CDR3aa: CASRDETSYEQYF; CDR3nt: TGTGCCAGCAGGGATGAGACTAGCTACGAGCAGTACTTC; j_gene: TRBJ2-7; d_gene: .; v_gene: TRBV6-1; abundance: .
CDR3aa: CASRWDGGQYF; CDR3nt: TGTGCCAGCAGATGGGACGGGGGGCAGTACTTC; j_gene: TRBJ2-7; d_gene: .; v_gene: TRBV28; abundance: .
CDR3aa: CASSRSGFSYNEQFF; CDR3nt: TGTGCCAGCAGCCGTAGCGGTTTCTCCTACAATGAGCAGTTCTTC; j_gene: TRBJ2-1; d_gene: .; v_gene: TRBV27; abundance: .
CDR3aa: CASSKGETQYF; CDR3nt: TGTGCCAGCAGCAAAGGAGAGACCCAGTACTTC; j_gene: TRBJ2-5; d_gene: .; v_gene: TRBV11-2; abundance: .
CDR3aa: CASSAAQGTDTQYF; CDR3nt: TGTGCCAGCAGCGCAGCGCAGGGCACAGATACGCAGTATTTT; j_gene: TRBJ2-3; d_gene: .; v_gene: TRBV6-4; abundance: .
CDR3aa: CASGRTQGDTEAFF; CDR3nt: TGTGCTAGTGGCCGCACGCAGGGGGACACTGAAGCTTTCTTT; j_gene: TRBJ1-1; d_gene: TRBD1; v_gene: TRBV12-5; abundance: .
CDR3aa: CASSFCEGKGVCNEQFF; CDR3nt: TGTGCCAGCAGCTTTTGTGAGGGAAAGGGGGTGTGCAATGAGCAGTTCTTC; j_gene: TRBJ2-1; d_gene: .; v_gene: TRBV7-9; abundance: once
CDR3aa: CASSPGGHNEQFF; CDR3nt: TGTGCCAGCTCCCCTGGGGGTCACAATGAGCAGTTCTTC; j_gene: TRBJ2-1; d_gene: .; v_gene: TRBV6-4; abundance: few
CDR3aa: CASNREGETQYF; CDR3nt: TGTGCCAGTAACAGGGAAGGGGAGACCCAGTACTTC; j_gene: TRBJ2-5; d_gene: .; v_gene: TRBV7-9; abundance: .
CDR3aa: CASSLDQGTGETQYF; CDR3nt: TGTGCCAGCAGCTTAGACCAGGGGACGGGGGAGACCCAGTACTTC; j_gene: TRBJ2-5; d_gene: .; v_gene: TRBV11-2; abundance: .
CDR3aa: CSARTSSYNEQFF; CDR3nt: TGCAGCGCGAGGACTAGCAGCTACAATGAGCAGTTCTTC; j_gene: TRBJ2-1; d_gene: TRBD2; v_gene: TRBV29-1; abundance: .
CDR3aa: CASSLVPGPGETQYF; CDR3nt: TGTGCCAGCAGTTTAGTCCCCGGGCCGGGAGAGACCCAGTACTTC; j_gene: TRBJ2-5; d_gene: .; v_gene: TRBV28; abundance: large
CDR3aa: CASSRGTGGEETQYF; CDR3nt: TGTGCCAGCAGCCGGGGGACAGGGGGTGAAGAGACCCAGTACTTC; j_gene: TRBJ2-5; d_gene: TRBD1; v_gene: TRBV7-2; abundance: .
CDR3aa: CASSLQRGTEPQHF; CDR3nt: TGTGCCAGCAGTCTTCAGCGGGGGACGGAGCCCCAGCATTTT; j_gene: TRBJ1-5; d_gene: .; v_gene: TRBV6-6; abundance: once
CDR3aa: CSVEVQGHGYTF; CDR3nt: TGCAGCGTTGAAGTGCAGGGGCATGGCTACACCTTC; j_gene: TRBJ1-2; d_gene: .; v_gene: TRBV29-1; abundance: .
CDR3aa: CASSYPKDSFAIYTF; CDR3nt: TGTGCCAGCAGTTACCCCAAGGACAGTTTTGCAATCTATACCTTC; j_gene: TRBJ1-2; d_gene: .; v_gene: TRBV6-6; abundance: .
CDR3aa: CATSYRLNSPLHF; CDR3nt: TGTGCCACCAGCTACCGCCTGAATTCACCCCTCCACTTT; j_gene: TRBJ1-6; d_gene: .; v_gene: TRBV15; abundance: few
CDR3aa: CASSEGRGDEKLFF; CDR3nt: TGTGCCAGCAGTGAAGGCAGGGGGGATGAAAAACTGTTTTTT; j_gene: TRBJ1-4; d_gene: TRBD1; v_gene: TRBV6-1; abundance: .
CDR3aa: CASSPLFGISRNTEAFF; CDR3nt: TGTGCCAGCAGCCCCCTTTTCGGCATTTCAAGGAACACTGAAGCTTTCTTT; j_gene: TRBJ1-1; d_gene: .; v_gene: TRBV7-2; abundance: .
CDR3aa: CSVEIGITGETQYF; CDR3nt: TGCAGCGTTGAAATTGGGATAACGGGAGAGACCCAGTACTTC; j_gene: TRBJ2-5; d_gene: .; v_gene: TRBV29-1; abundance: .
CDR3aa: CASSISGGSYNEQFF; CDR3nt: TGTGCCAGTAGTATCAGCGGGGGCTCCTACAATGAGCAGTTCTTC; j_gene: TRBJ2-1; d_gene: TRBD2; v_gene: TRBV19; abundance: .
CDR3aa: CASSQDPRGYYEQYF; CDR3nt: TGTGCCAGCAGCCAAGATCCGAGGGGCTACTACGAGCAGTACTTC; j_gene: TRBJ2-7; d_gene: .; v_gene: TRBV14; abundance: .
CDR3aa: CASSVAGSGRMNEQFF; CDR3nt: TGTGCCAGCAGCGTAGCTGGGAGCGGGAGGATGAATGAGCAGTTCTTC; j_gene: TRBJ2-1; d_gene: TRBD2; v_gene: TRBV9; abundance: .
CDR3aa: CASSQTGVEQYF; CDR3nt: TGTGCCAGCAGCCAGACAGGCGTTGAGCAGTACTTC; j_gene: TRBJ2-7; d_gene: .; v_gene: TRBV7-2; abundance: .
CDR3aa: CASSSKKGALANEKLFF; CDR3nt: TGTGCCAGCAGTTCCAAGAAGGGGGCGCTTGCTAATGAAAAACTGTTTTTT; j_gene: TRBJ1-4; d_gene: TRBD1; v_gene: TRBV28; abundance: .
CDR3aa: CASSLEQGAYEQYF; CDR3nt: TGTGCCAGCTCACTTGAACAGGGGGCTTACGAGCAGTACTTC; j_gene: TRBJ2-7; d_gene: TRBD1; v_gene: TRBV18; abundance: .
CDR3aa: CASSSLNRGEAFF; CDR3nt: TGTGCCAGCAGCTCACTCAACAGGGGTGAAGCTTTCTTT; j_gene: TRBJ1-1; d_gene: TRBD1; v_gene: TRBV5-4; abundance: .
CDR3aa: CAWSNREKYGEQYF; CDR3nt: TGTGCCTGGAGTAACAGGGAGAAGTACGGCGAGCAGTACTTC; j_gene: TRBJ2-7; d_gene: .; v_gene: TRBV30; abundance: .
CDR3aa: CASSLGFGDRYSPLHF; CDR3nt: TGCGCCAGCAGCTTGGGGTTTGGGGACAGGTATTCACCCCTCCACTTT; j_gene: TRBJ1-6; d_gene: TRBD1; v_gene: TRBV5-1; abundance: .
CDR3aa: CASSLWGSGEKLFF; CDR3nt: TGTGCCAGCAGCTTATGGGGGTCTGGGGAAAAACTGTTTTTT; j_gene: TRBJ1-4; d_gene: .; v_gene: TRBV7-2; abundance: .
CDR3aa: CSSPKTGGHEQYF; CDR3nt: TGCAGCTCACCAAAGACAGGGGGCCACGAGCAGTACTTC; j_gene: TRBJ2-7; d_gene: TRBD1; v_gene: TRBV29-1; abundance: .
CDR3aa: CASSIASYNEQFF; CDR3nt: TGCGCCAGCAGCATCGCCTCCTACAATGAGCAGTTCTTC; j_gene: TRBJ2-1; d_gene: .; v_gene: TRBV5-1; abundance: once
CDR3aa: CASSLSGGENYEQYF; CDR3nt: TGTGCCAGCAGCCTAAGCGGCGGGGAGAACTACGAGCAGTACTTC; j_gene: TRBJ2-7; d_gene: .; v_gene: TRBV4-2; abundance: .
CDR3aa: CASSLVPSGVEEQYF; CDR3nt: TGCGCCAGCAGCTTGGTTCCCTCTGGGGTTGAAGAGCAGTACTTC; j_gene: TRBJ2-7; d_gene: .; v_gene: TRBV5-1; abundance: large
CDR3aa: CASWVDNEQFF; CDR3nt: TGTGCTAGTTGGGTAGACAATGAGCAGTTCTTC; j_gene: TRBJ2-1; d_gene: .; v_gene: TRBV12-5; abundance: .
CDR3aa: CASSSPITGELFF; CDR3nt: TGTGCTAGCAGCTCCCCGATCACCGGGGAGCTGTTTTTT; j_gene: TRBJ2-2; d_gene: .; v_gene: TRBV7-7; abundance: .